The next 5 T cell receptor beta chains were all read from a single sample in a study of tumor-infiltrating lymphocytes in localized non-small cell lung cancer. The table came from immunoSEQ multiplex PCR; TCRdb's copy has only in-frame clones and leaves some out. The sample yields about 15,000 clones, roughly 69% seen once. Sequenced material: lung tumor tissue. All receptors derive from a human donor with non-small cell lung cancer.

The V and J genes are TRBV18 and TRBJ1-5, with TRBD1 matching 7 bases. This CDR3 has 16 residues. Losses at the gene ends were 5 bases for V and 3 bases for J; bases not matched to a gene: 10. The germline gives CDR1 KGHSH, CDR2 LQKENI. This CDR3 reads CASSGTTGLNNQPQHF. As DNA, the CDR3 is TGTGCCAGCTCAGGAACGACAGGGTTGAACAATCAGCCCCAGCATTTT.

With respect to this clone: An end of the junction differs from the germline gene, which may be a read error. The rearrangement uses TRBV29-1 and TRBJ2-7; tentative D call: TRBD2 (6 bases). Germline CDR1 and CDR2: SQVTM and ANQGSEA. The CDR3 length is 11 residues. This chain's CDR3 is CWGEKGYEQYF. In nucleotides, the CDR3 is TGTTGGGGGGAAAAGGGCTACGAGCAGTACTTC.

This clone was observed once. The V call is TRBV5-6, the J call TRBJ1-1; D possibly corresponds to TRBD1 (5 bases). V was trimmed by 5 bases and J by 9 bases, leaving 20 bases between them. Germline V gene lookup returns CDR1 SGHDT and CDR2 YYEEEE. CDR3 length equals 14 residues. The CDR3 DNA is TGTGCCAGCAGGCGCGACCGGGGGAAAGGGCAAGCTTTCTTT. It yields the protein CASRRDRGKGQAFF.

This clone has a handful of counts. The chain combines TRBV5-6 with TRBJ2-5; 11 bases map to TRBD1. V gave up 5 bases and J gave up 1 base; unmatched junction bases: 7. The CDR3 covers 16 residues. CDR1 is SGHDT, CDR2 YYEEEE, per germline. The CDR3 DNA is TGTGCCAGCAGTCTATCCGGGACAGGGGGCCAAGAGACCCAGTACTTC. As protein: CASSLSGTGGQETQYF.

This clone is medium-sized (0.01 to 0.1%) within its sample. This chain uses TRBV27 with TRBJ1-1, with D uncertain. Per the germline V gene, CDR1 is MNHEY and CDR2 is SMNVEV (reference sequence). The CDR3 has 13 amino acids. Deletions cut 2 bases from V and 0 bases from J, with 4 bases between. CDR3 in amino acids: CASSLGLNTEAFF. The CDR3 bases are TGTGCCAGCAGTTTAGGGTTGAACACTGAAGCTTTCTTT.